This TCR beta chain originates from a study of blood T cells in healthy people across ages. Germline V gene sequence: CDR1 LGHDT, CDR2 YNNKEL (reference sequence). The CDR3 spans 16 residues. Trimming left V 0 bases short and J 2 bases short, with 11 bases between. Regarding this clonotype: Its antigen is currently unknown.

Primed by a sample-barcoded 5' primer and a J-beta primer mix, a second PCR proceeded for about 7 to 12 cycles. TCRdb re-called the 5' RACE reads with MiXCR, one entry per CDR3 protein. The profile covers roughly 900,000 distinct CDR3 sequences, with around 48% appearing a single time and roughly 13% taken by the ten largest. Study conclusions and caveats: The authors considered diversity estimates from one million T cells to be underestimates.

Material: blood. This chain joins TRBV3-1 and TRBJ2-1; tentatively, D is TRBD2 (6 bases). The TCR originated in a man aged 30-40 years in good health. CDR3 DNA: TGTGCCAGCAGCCAAGACCCGGGGGTGGCCTACAATGAGCAGTTCTTC. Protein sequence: CASSQDPGVAYNEQFF.